The source of this T cell receptor (beta chain) is a study of blood T cell repertoires in COVID-19. As for the study in general: The United States, Italy and Spain supplied acute and convalescent COVID-19 samples.

Recruitment covered about 26 US areas and drew participants whose ages spanned roughly 18 to 95 years. Cohort assignment relied on participant-reported clinical history. The repertoire was sequenced with immunoSEQ multiplex PCR; TCRdb's copy has only in-frame clones and lacks some. The repertoire holds a few hundred thousand clones, with 92% as singletons. This CDR3 is built from 16 residues. Trimming took 6 bases from V and 4 from J; bases not matched to a gene: 10. Germline V gene sequence: CDR1 SGHTA, CDR2 FQGTGA. Sequenced material: PBMCs or T cells enriched from blood (not recorded which). The source is a woman aged 25-40 years who had recovered from COVID-19. The V gene is TRBV7-3, the J gene TRBJ2-2; 8 bases fit TRBD2. The CDR3 loop is CASSPPGTRGTGELFF. In nucleotides, the CDR3 is TGTGCCAGCAGTCCGCCCGGGACTAGGGGCACCGGGGAGCTGTTTTTT.